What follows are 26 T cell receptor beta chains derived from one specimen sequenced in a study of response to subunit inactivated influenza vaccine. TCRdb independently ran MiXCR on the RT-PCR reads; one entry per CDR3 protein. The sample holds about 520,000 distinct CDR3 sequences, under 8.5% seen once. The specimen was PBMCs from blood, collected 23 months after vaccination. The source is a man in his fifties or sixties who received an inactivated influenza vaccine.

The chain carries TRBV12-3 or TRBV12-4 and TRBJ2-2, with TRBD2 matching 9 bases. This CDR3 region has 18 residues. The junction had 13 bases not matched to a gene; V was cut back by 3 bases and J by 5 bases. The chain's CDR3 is CASSLGVTSGLETGELFF. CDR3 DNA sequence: TGTGCCAGCAGTTTGGGGGTTACTAGCGGGTTGGAGACCGGGGAGCTGTTTTTT.

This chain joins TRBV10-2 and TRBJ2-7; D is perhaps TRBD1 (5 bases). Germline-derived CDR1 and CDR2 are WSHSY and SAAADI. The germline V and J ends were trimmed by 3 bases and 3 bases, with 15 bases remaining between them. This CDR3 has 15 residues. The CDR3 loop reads CASSDIQGHYYEQYF. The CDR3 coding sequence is TGCGCCAGCAGTGATATTCAGGGTCATTACTACGAGCAGTACTTC.

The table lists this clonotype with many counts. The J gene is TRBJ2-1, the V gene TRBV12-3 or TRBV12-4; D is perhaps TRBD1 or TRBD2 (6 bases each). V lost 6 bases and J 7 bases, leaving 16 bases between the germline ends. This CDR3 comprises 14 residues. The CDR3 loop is CASSTGGLGNEQFF. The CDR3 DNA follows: TGTGCCAGCAGCACTGGGGGGCTCGGTAATGAGCAGTTCTTC.

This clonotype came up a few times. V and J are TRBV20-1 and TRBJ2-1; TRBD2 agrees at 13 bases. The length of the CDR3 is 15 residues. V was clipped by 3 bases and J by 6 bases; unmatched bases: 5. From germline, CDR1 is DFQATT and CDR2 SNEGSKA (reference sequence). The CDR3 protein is CSARGLAGRFNEQFF. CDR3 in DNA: TGCAGTGCTAGGGGACTAGCGGGAAGATTCAATGAGCAGTTCTTC.

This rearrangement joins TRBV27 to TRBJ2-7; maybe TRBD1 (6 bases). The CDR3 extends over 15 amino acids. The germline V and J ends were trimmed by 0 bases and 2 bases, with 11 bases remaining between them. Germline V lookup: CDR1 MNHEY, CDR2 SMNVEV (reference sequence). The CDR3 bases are TGTGCCAGCAGTTTATCCACAGGGACAACCTACGAGCAGTACTTC. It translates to CASSLSTGTTYEQYF.

The CDR3, as DNA: TGTGCCAGACCGACTAGCGGGGGGGAAGAGACCCAGTACTTC. Its protein product is CARPTSGGEETQYF. V gene TRBV12-3 or TRBV12-4 combines with J gene TRBJ2-5; 14 bases match TRBD2. The CDR3 covers 14 residues. V gave up 9 bases and J gave up 3 bases; unmatched junction bases: 3.

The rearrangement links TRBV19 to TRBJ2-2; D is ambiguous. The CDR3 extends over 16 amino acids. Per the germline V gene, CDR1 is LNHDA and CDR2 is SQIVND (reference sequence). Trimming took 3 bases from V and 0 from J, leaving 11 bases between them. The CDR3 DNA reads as TGTGCCAGTAGTATCGTCGGACGGACGAACACCGGGGAGCTGTTTTTT. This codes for CASSIVGRTNTGELFF.

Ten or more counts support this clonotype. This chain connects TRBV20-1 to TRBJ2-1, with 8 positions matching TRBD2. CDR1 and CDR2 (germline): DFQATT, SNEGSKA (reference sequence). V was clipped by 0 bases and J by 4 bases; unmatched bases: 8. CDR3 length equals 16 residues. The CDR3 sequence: CSARDTGGLGYNEQFF. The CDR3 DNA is TGCAGTGCTAGAGATACGGGGGGGCTAGGATACAATGAGCAGTTCTTC.

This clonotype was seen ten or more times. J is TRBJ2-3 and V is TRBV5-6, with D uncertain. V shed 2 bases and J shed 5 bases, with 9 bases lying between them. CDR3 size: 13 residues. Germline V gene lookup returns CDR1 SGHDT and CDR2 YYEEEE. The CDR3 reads CASSFGRQDTQYF. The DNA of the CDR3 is TGTGCCAGCAGCTTCGGACGGCAAGATACGCAGTATTTT.

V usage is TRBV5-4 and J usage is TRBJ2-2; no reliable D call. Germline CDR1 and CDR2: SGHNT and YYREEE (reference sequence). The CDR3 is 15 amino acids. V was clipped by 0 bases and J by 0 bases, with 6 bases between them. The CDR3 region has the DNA TGTGCCAGCAGCTTGGAACGGACGAACACCGGGGAGCTGTTTTTT. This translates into CASSLERTNTGELFF. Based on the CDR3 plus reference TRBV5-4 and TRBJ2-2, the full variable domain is ETGVTQSPTHLIKTRGQQVTLRCSSQSGHNTVSWYQQALGQGPQFIFQYYREEENGRGNFPPRFSGLQFPNYSSELNVNALELDDSALYLCASSLERTNTGELFFGEGSRLTVL.

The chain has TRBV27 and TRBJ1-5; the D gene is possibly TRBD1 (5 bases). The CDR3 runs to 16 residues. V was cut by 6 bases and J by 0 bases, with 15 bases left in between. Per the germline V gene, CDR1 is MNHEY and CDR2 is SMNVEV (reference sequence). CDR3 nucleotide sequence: TGTGCCAGCAGGTCCGGTGGGACCCATAGCAATCAGCCCCAGCATTTT. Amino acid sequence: CASRSGGTHSNQPQHF.

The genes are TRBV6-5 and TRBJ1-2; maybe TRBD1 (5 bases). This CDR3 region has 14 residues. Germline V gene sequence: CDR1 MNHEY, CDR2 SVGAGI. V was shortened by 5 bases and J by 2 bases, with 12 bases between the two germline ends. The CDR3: CASSTRDWNYGYTF. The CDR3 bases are TGTGCCAGCAGTACTCGGGACTGGAACTATGGCTACACCTTC.

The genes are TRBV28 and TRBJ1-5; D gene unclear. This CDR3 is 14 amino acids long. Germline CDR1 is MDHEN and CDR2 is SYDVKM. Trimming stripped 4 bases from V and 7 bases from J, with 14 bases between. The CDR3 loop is CASSSQGPLQPQHF. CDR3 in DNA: TGTGCCAGCAGTTCACAAGGCCCTCTCCAGCCCCAGCATTTT.

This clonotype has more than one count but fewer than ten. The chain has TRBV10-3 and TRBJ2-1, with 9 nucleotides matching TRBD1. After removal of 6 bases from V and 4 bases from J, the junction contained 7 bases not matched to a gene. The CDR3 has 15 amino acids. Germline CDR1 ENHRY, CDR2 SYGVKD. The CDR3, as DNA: TGTGCCATCAGGCCCGGGACAGGGCCGTACAATGAGCAGTTCTTC. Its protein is CAIRPGTGPYNEQFF.

CDR3 residues: CASSLSLQGGPFSNEQYF. CDR3 sequence (DNA): TGTGCCAGCAGCTTATCGTTGCAAGGGGGTCCTTTTAGTAACGAGCAGTACTTC. V usage is TRBV11-1 and J usage is TRBJ2-7, with D perhaps TRBD1 (6 bases). The CDR3 runs to 18 residues. CDR1 is SGHAT and CDR2 is FQDESV in the germline V gene (reference sequence). The ends were cut back, 2 bases at V and 5 bases at J, with 25 bases in the middle.

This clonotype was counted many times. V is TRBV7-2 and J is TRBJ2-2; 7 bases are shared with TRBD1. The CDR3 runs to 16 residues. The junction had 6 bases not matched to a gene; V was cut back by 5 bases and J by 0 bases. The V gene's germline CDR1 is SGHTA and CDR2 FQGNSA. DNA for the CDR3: TGTGCCAGCAGCCGAAGACAGGGCGCGAACACCGGGGAGCTGTTTTTT. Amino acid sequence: CASSRRQGANTGELFF.

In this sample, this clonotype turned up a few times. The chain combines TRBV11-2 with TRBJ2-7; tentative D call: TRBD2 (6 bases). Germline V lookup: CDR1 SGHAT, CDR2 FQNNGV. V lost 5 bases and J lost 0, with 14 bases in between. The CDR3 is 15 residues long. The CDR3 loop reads CASSLTGVISYEQYF. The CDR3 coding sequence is TGTGCCAGCAGCCTAACGGGGGTAATCTCCTACGAGCAGTACTTC.

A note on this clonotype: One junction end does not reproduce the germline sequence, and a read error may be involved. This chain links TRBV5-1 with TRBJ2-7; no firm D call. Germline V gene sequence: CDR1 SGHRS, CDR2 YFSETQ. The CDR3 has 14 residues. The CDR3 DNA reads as TGCGCCCGCAGCTTTGATTCTAGCTCCTACGAGCAGTACTTC. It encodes CARSFDSSSYEQYF.

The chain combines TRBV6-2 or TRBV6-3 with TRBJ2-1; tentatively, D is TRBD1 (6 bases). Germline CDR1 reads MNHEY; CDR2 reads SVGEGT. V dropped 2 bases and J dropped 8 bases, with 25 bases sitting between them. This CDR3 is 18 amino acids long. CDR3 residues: CASSYRGKGQGFRDEQFF. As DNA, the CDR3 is TGTGCCAGCAGTTACCGTGGGAAAGGTCAGGGGTTTAGAGATGAGCAGTTCTTC.

The CDR3 DNA sequence: TGTGCCAGCAGTGGGTACGGGCCCTACAATGAGCAGTTCTTC. Translating it yields CASSGYGPYNEQFF. The chain joins TRBV2 to TRBJ2-1, with D hard to call. CDR3 length: 14 residues. Trimming left V 4 bases short and J 2 bases short, with 9 bases between. Germline lookup yields CDR1 SNHLY and CDR2 FYNNEI. The entire variable domain, with the rest obtained from reference TRBV2 and TRBJ2-1, is as follows: EPEVTQTPSHQVTQMGQEVILRCVPISNHLYFYWYRQILGQKVEFLVSFYNNEISEKSEIFDDQFSVERPDGSNFTLKIRSTKLEDSAMYFCASSGYGPYNEQFFGPGTRLTVL.

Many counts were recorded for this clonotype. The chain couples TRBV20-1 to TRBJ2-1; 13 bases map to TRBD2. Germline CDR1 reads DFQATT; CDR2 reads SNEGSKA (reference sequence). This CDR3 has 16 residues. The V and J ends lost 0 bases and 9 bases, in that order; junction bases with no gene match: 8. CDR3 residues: CSARDRTSGSWGEQFF. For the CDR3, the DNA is TGCAGTGCTAGAGATCGGACTAGCGGGAGTTGGGGTGAGCAGTTCTTC.

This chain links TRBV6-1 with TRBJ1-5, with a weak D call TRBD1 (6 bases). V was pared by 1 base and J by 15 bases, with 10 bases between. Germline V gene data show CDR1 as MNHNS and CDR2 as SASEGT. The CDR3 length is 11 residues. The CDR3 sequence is CASSEVRDMHF. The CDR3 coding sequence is TGTGCCAGCAGTGAAGTCAGGGACATGCATTTT.

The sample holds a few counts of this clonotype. CDR3 loop: CSASKAVNTEAFF. The CDR3 DNA reads as TGCAGTGCTAGTAAAGCAGTGAACACTGAAGCTTTCTTT. The chain carries TRBV20-1 and TRBJ1-1; no definite D call. Germline V gives CDR1 DFQATT, CDR2 SNEGSKA (reference sequence). Trimming took 3 bases from V and 0 from J, leaving 8 bases between them. This CDR3 contains 13 residues.

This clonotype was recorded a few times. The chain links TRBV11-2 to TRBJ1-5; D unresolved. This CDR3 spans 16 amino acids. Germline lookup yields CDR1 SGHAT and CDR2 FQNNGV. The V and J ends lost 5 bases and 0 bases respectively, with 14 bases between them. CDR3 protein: CASSPDGAVSNQPQHF. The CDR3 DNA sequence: TGTGCCAGCAGCCCAGACGGTGCAGTTAGCAATCAGCCCCAGCATTTT.

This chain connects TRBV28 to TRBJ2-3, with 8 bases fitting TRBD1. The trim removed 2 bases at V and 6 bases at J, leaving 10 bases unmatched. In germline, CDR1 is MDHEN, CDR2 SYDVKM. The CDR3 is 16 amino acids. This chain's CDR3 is CASSLIGQGFSDTQYF. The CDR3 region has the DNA TGTGCCAGCAGTTTAATAGGACAGGGATTTTCCGATACGCAGTATTTT.

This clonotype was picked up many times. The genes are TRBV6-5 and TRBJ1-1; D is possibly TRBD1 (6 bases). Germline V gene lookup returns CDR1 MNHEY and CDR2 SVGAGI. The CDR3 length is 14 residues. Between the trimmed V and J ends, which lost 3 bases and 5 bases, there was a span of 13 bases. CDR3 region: CASSYNGGRTEAFF. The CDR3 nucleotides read TGTGCCAGCAGTTATAATGGGGGGCGGACTGAAGCTTTCTTT.